These 21 T cell receptor beta chains were all obtained from the same sample, sequenced in a study of prognosis after radiotherapy for stage I lung cancer. Amplicons of TCR beta CDR3 were generated from genomic DNA by two-round multiplex PCR. First-round PCR employed TRBV- and TRBJ-specific primers for each gene. TCRdb re-derived calls from the multiplex PCR reads in MiXCR, one entry per CDR3 protein. The sample lists about 22,000 distinct CDR3 sequences; about 46% were seen once. This material consisted of PBMCs, taken before or after stereotactic body radiation therapy (not recorded which). The receptors originated from a donor aged 50 or older with non-small cell lung cancer.

This clonotype has only a few counts. The chain is built from TRBV27 and TRBJ2-7; 7 bases fit TRBD1. The CDR3 has 14 amino acids. CDR1 MNHEY and CDR2 SMNVEV come from the germline V gene (reference sequence). V was clipped by 4 bases and J by 7 bases; unmatched bases: 10. CDR3 coding DNA: TGTGCCAGCAGTTACAGGACAGGACCCGGGGAGCAGTACTTC. Its translation: CASSYRTGPGEQYF.

In this sample, this clonotype turned up once. The junction and the germline gene differ at one end; a read error may be behind it. The genes are TRBV6-1 and TRBJ2-1; tentative D call: TRBD1 (5 bases). Germline CDR1 is MNHNS and CDR2 is SASEGT. This CDR3 region has 15 residues. In DNA, the CDR3 is TGTACCAGCAGTGTGGGGCAGGACTCCTACAATGAGCAGTTCTTC. This gives the protein CTSSVGQDSYNEQFF.

The sample holds many counts of this clonotype. V is TRBV9 and J is TRBJ2-5; D perhaps matches TRBD1 (6 bases). Looked up from germline, CDR1 is SGDLS and CDR2 is YYNGEE. This CDR3 comprises 17 residues. V lost 2 bases and J 0 bases, leaving 17 bases between the germline ends. The CDR3 spells CASSVTQGPPYQETQYF. The DNA of the CDR3 is TGTGCCAGCAGCGTGACGCAGGGGCCGCCGTACCAAGAGACCCAGTACTTC.

This clonotype was seen a few times. The conserved phenylalanine or tryptophan is not found at the CDR3 terminus, so this likely reflects a read error. J is TRBJ2-6 and V is TRBV27, with a weak D call TRBD1 (5 bases). The CDR3 runs 13 residues. CDR1 MNHEY and CDR2 SMNVEV come from the germline V gene (reference sequence). The CDR3, as DNA: TGTGCCAGCAGTTTATCTGGGGCAAACGTCCTGACTTTA. Its translation: CASSLSGANVLTL.

This clonotype was observed many times. CDR3 residues: CASSEGGLAGGPGREQYF. CDR3 bases: TGTGCCAGCTCCGAGGGAGGATTAGCGGGGGGGCCGGGTCGGGAGCAGTACTTC. The chain is built from TRBV27 and TRBJ2-7; 11 bases map to TRBD2. The CDR3 runs to 18 residues. CDR1 is MNHEY and CDR2 is SMNVEV in the germline V gene (reference sequence). Trimming took 8 bases from V and 7 from J; bases not matched to a gene: 22.

In its sample, this clonotype ranks as medium-sized. The chain recombines TRBV2 with TRBJ2-1; 7 bases map to TRBD1. The CDR3 is 16 amino acids. V dropped 6 bases and J dropped 4; count of bases not matched to a gene: 12. Germline-derived CDR1 and CDR2 are SNHLY and FYNNEI. The CDR3 bases are TGTGCCAGCAGCGTGAACAGGGGTTTGGGATACAATGAGCAGTTCTTC. Its protein is CASSVNRGLGYNEQFF. Drawing the rest from reference TRBV2 and TRBJ2-1, the complete variable domain is EPEVTQTPSHQVTQMGQEVILRCVPISNHLYFYWYRQILGQKVEFLVSFYNNEISEKSEIFDDQFSVERPDGSNFTLKIRSTKLEDSAMYFCASSVNRGLGYNEQFFGPGTRLTVL.

The sample holds many counts of this clonotype. V and J are TRBV6-1 and TRBJ2-7; D remains unclear. The length of the CDR3 is 14 residues. Germline V gives CDR1 MNHNS, CDR2 SASEGT. The ends were cut back, 6 bases at V and 2 bases at J, with 14 bases in the middle. For the CDR3, the DNA is TGTGCCAGCAGATCCATACCGTCTGCCTACGAGCAGTACTTC. It yields the protein CASRSIPSAYEQYF.

The chain joins TRBV7-3 to TRBJ2-3; no definite D call. CDR3 length equals 15 residues. The germline V gene has CDR1 SGHTA and CDR2 FQGTGA. The V and J ends lost 7 bases and 1 base respectively, with 15 bases between them. The CDR3 here is CASIPWARGTDTQYF. The CDR3 DNA is TGTGCCAGCATCCCCTGGGCCCGAGGCACAGATACGCAGTATTTT.

At least ten counts were recorded for this clonotype. The V gene is TRBV12-3 or TRBV12-4, the J gene TRBJ1-2; 7 nucleotides align to TRBD1. The CDR3 loop spans 15 amino acids. V shed 2 bases, J shed 3 bases, and the junction held 6 bases outside the gene matches. The CDR3, as DNA: TGTGCCAGCAGTTTAATCATTGGACAGGACTATGGCTACACCTTC. This encodes CASSLIIGQDYGYTF.

This clonotype was seen at least ten times. This chain joins TRBV4-2 and TRBJ1-1; a possible D gene is TRBD1 (5 bases). The length of the CDR3 is 11 residues. V lost 0 bases and J lost 10, with 6 bases in between. Germline values: CDR1 LGHNA, CDR2 YNFKEQ. CDR3 sequence (DNA): TGTGCCAGCAGCCAAGACAGGGTAGCTTTCTTT. Translating gives CASSQDRVAFF.

Comment on this clonotype: At one boundary the junction diverges from the germline segment, which might be a read error. The chain is built from TRBV6-9 and TRBJ2-3; perhaps TRBD2 as D (6 bases). CDR3 size: 14 residues. The germline CDR1 and CDR2 sequences are MNHGY and SVAAGI. The CDR3 nucleotides read TGTGCCAGAAGTTCCGCTCGGGACTCCTCGCGGGTGTATTTT. Translated, it gives CARSSARDSSRVYF.

This clonotype was found many times. The rearrangement links TRBV7-7 to TRBJ1-6; TRBD1 matches at 8 bases. This CDR3 is built from 17 residues. Looked up from germline, CDR1 is SSHAT and CDR2 is FNYEAQ (reference sequence). After removal of 1 base from V and 2 bases from J, the junction contained 4 bases not matched to a gene. CDR3 loop: CASSLVLRGPYNSPLHF. The DNA of the CDR3 is TGTGCCAGCAGCTTAGTACTCAGGGGGCCCTATAATTCACCCCTCCACTTT.

Ten or more counts support this clonotype. The V and J genes are TRBV7-2 and TRBJ2-3; possible D gene TRBD1, 6 bases. Trimming removed 5 bases from V and 4 bases from J, with 13 bases in between. The CDR3 has 14 amino acids. Germline CDR1 is SGHTA and CDR2 is FQGNSA. The CDR3 DNA follows: TGTGCCAGCAGCCCTGACAGGTTCCCAGATACGCAGTATTTT. Amino acids: CASSPDRFPDTQYF.

By sample fraction, this clonotype is medium-sized. The V gene is TRBV12-3 or TRBV12-4, the J gene TRBJ2-1; a weak D match, TRBD2 (5 bases). This CDR3 region has 15 residues. Trimming left V 5 bases short and J 5 bases short, with 16 bases between. The CDR3 sequence: CASSLAWGAHNEQFF. In DNA, the CDR3 is TGTGCCAGCAGTCTCGCGTGGGGAGCGCACAATGAGCAGTTCTTC.

Details on this clonotype: A far larger clone is a single base away, which makes a read error likely. The rearrangement uses TRBV6-5 and TRBJ1-5, with D unresolved. This CDR3 has 16 residues. Trimming stripped 4 bases from V and 0 bases from J, with 13 bases between. The germline gives CDR1 MNHEY, CDR2 SVGAGI. For the CDR3, the DNA is TGTGCCAGCAGTTTGATAGGGTGGGATAGCAATCAGCCCCAGCATTTT. This codes for CASSLIGWDSNQPQHF.

This chain joins TRBV6-2 or TRBV6-3 and TRBJ1-6; D unresolved. This CDR3 contains 12 residues. Germline V gives CDR1 MNHEY, CDR2 SVGEGT. The CDR3 DNA sequence: TGTGCAACCGGGAATTATAATTCACCCCTCCACTTT. It is translated as CATGNYNSPLHF.

This sequence joins TRBV2 and TRBJ2-3; TRBD1 aligns across 8 bases. This CDR3 comprises 14 residues. Looked up from germline, CDR1 is SNHLY and CDR2 is FYNNEI. Losses at the gene ends were 5 bases for V and 5 bases for J; bases not matched to a gene: 6. CDR3 in amino acids: CASSRWTGRDTQYF. In DNA form, the CDR3 reads TGTGCCAGCAGTCGATGGACAGGGAGAGATACGCAGTATTTT.

Remarks on this clonotype: Given a much more abundant clone one base away, this may be a read error. The chain is built from TRBV9 and TRBJ2-7; 7 nucleotides match TRBD2. The better agreement between TRBJ2-5 and the DNA end casts doubt on the J call. The CDR3 length is 15 residues. Germline loops: CDR1 SGDLS, CDR2 YYNGEE. DNA of the CDR3: TGTGCCAGCAGCGTAGCTAGCGGCCCGGTGGCGACCCAGTACTTC. It encodes CASSVASGPVATQYF.

This rearrangement joins TRBV11-2 to TRBJ1-5, with 7 positions matching TRBD1. This CDR3 is 14 amino acids long. V shed 5 bases and J 4 bases; nucleotides not matched to a gene: 5. Germline CDR1 and CDR2: SGHAT and FQNNGV. CDR3 sequence (DNA): TGTGCCAGCAGCCCGGGACAGCTTAATCAGCCCCAGCATTTT. Residues: CASSPGQLNQPQHF.

Regarding this clonotype: Germline and junction disagree at one end, which may indicate a read error. V and J are TRBV5-1 and TRBJ1-1, with a weak D call TRBD1 (5 bases). Per the germline V gene, CDR1 is SGHRS and CDR2 is YFSETQ. The CDR3 is made up of 16 amino acids. CDR3 sequence reads: CASTLGGGAGSTEAFF. In DNA, the CDR3 is TGCGCCAGCACCTTGGGTGGAGGGGCTGGGAGTACTGAAGCTTTCTTT.

A note on this clonotype: At one of its ends the junction is not consistent with the germline gene, which may arise from a read error. The V and J genes are TRBV6-1 and TRBJ2-7; 9 bases align to TRBD2. Germline CDR1 and CDR2: MNHNS and SASEGT. This CDR3 region has 14 residues. Here the CDR3 reads CASSGGLAPYEHYF. For the CDR3, the DNA is TGTGCCAGCAGTGGGGGACTAGCTCCCTACGAGCATTACTTC.